This T cell receptor beta chain was documented in a study of shared clonotypes between healthy human individuals. Profiled with immunoSEQ multiplex PCR; TCRdb holds only in-frame clones, not every one. The profile shows roughly 700,000 clones, under 80% of them singletons. Per the germline V gene, CDR1 is SGHAT and CDR2 is FQNNGV. The J segment lost 1 base and the V segment lost 0 bases, leaving 5 bases of the junction unmatched. The CDR3 is 16 amino acids. Input material: memory CD4+ T cells sorted from blood. The subset: CD45RA-negative fraction. The chain carries TRBV11-2 and TRBJ2-7; TRBD1 aligns across 8 bases. This sequence was found in a woman in her 30s in good health. The chain's CDR3 is CASSLEGGTGSYEQYF. CDR3 nucleotides: TGTGCCAGCAGCTTAGAAGGCGGGACAGGTTCCTACGAGCAGTACTTC.